The clone carrying this T cell receptor beta chain was seen a handful of times. This entry belongs to a study of T-cell memory formation after mild COVID-19. TCRdb itself ran the 5' RACE reads through MiXCR, one entry per CDR3 protein. The table has 190,000 or so distinct CDR3 sequences, about 21% seen once. The specimen sequenced was PBMCs or a T cell subset sorted from them (not recorded which). The sequence came from an adult woman who had mild COVID-19 (a few samples of this study predate the infection). Cell type and time point are not known.

The CDR3 sequence is CASSFGDTALGYGYTF. DNA for the CDR3: TGCGCCAGCAGCTTCGGGGACACAGCTTTGGGCTATGGCTACACCTTC. V gene TRBV5-1 combines with J gene TRBJ1-2, with a weak D call TRBD1 (6 bases). Trimming cost V 2 bases and J 4 bases, with 18 bases left between them. This CDR3 has 16 amino acids. CDR1 is SGHRS and CDR2 is YFSETQ in the germline V gene.